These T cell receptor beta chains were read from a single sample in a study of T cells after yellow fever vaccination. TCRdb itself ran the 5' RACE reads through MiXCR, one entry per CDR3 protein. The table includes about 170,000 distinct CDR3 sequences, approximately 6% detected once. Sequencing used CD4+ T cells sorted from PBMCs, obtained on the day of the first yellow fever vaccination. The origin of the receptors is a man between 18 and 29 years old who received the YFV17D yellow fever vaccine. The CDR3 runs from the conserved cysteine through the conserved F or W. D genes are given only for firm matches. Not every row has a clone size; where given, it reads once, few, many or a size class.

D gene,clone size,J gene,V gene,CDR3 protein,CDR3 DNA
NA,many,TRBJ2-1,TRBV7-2,CASSFIIGWKFF,TGTGCCAGCAGCTTCATTATAGGGTGGAAGTTCTTC
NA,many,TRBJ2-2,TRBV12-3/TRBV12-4,CASSLRNTGELFF,TGTGCCAGCAGTCTCAGGAACACCGGGGAGCTGTTTTTT
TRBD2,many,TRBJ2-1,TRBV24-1,CATSDHSGGLYNEQFF,TGTGCCACCAGTGACCATAGCGGGGGGCTCTACAATGAGCAGTTCTTC
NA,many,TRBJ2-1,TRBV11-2,CASSGLGRGNYNEQFF,TGTGCCAGCAGCGGCTTGGGGCGGGGAAACTACAATGAGCAGTTCTTC
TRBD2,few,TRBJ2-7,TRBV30,CAWGGGVEQYF,TGTGCCTGGGGTGGGGGGGTCGAGCAGTACTTC
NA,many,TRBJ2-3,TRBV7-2,CASSLAGYADTQYF,TGTGCCAGCAGCTTAGCAGGTTATGCAGATACGCAGTATTTT
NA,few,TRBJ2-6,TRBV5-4,CASREGLGANVLTF,TGTGCCAGCAGAGAGGGGCTCGGGGCCAACGTCCTGACTTTC
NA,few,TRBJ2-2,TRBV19,CASWEKLGDTGELFF,TGTGCCAGTTGGGAAAAACTAGGGGACACCGGGGAGCTGTTTTTT
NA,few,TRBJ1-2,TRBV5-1,CASSLDRYYGYTF,TGCGCCAGCAGCTTGGACAGGTACTATGGCTACACCTTC
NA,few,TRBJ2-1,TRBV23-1,CASSQLRDPGIDDEQFF,TGCGCCAGCAGTCAATTGAGGGACCCCGGGATTGACGATGAGCAGTTCTTC
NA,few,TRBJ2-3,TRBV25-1,CASSEGLTDTQYF,TGTGCCAGCAGTGAGGGACTCACAGATACGCAGTATTTT
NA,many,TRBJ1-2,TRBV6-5,CASSYAQGPYGYTF,TGTGCCAGCAGTTACGCACAGGGACCTTATGGCTACACCTTC
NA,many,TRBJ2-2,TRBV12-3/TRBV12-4,CASSLRSGYTGELFF,TGTGCCAGCAGTTTAAGGTCCGGGTACACCGGGGAGCTGTTTTTT
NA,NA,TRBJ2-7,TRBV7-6,CASSSSARWSEQYF,TGTGCCAGCAGCTCCTCGGCTCGGTGGTCCGAGCAGTACTTC
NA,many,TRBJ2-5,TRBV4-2,CASSQEVGAAGTETQYF,TGTGCCAGCAGCCAAGAGGTTGGAGCAGCTGGGACGGAGACCCAGTACTTC
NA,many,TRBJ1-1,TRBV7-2,CASSLDHSTEAFF,TGTGCCAGCAGCTTAGATCACAGCACTGAAGCTTTCTTT
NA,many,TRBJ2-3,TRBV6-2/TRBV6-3,CASSYSSIRTGTDTQYF,TGTGCCAGCAGTTACTCCTCTATACGCACGGGGACAGATACGCAGTATTTT
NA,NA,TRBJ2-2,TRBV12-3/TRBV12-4,CASSSLLGPANTGELFF,TGTGCCAGCAGTTCACTTTTAGGGCCAGCGAACACCGGGGAGCTGTTTTTT
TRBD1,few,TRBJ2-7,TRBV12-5,CASGTWDRDLEQYF,TGTGCTAGTGGTACCTGGGACAGGGACCTCGAGCAGTACTTC
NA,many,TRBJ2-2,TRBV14,CASSQYGLRAPTGELFF,TGTGCCAGCAGCCAATACGGCCTCAGAGCACCGACCGGGGAGCTGTTTTTT
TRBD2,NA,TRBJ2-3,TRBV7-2,CASRNRLAGFTDTQYF,TGTGCCAGCAGGAACCGACTAGCGGGGTTCACAGATACGCAGTATTTT
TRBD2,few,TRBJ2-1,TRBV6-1,CASRPGLVPSGEQFF,TGTGCCAGCCGCCCCGGACTAGTACCTTCTGGTGAGCAGTTCTTC
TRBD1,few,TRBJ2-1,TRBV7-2,CASSLTGQWEFF,TGTGCCAGCAGTTTGACGGGACAGTGGGAGTTCTTC
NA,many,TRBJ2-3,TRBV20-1,CSASPEADTQYF,TGCAGTGCTAGCCCCGAAGCAGATACGCAGTATTTT
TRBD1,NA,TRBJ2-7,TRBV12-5,CASGLPPGQGGIDF,TGTGCTAGTGGTTTGCCCCCGGGACAGGGTGGTATCGACTTC
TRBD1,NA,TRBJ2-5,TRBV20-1,CSADRAETQYF,TGCAGCGCTGACAGGGCGGAGACCCAGTACTTC
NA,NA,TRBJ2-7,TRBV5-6,CASGPGTAAGLYEQYF,TGTGCCAGCGGCCCCGGGACCGCAGCTGGGCTATACGAGCAGTACTTC
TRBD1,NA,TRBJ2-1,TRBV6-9,CASRLYWAGGLEQFF,TGTGCCAGCAGGCTTTATTGGGCAGGGGGCCTTGAGCAGTTCTTC
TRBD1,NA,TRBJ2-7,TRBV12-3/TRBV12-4,CASSLDRATRQRNF,TGTGCCAGCAGCTTAGACAGGGCAACACGGCAGAGGAACTTC